This T cell receptor (beta chain) was retrieved from a study of shared clonotypes between healthy human individuals. On the study more broadly: Three plates each covered CD4 naive and memory; CD8 naive two, CD8 memory one. Findings and limits, study-wide: Sorted-subset sequencing, rarefaction showed, was incomplete despite large depth. Around 5.3% of naive CD4 clonotypes were shared across four donors. Donors were few, which limited the genetic and exposure-history diversity represented.

V was cut by 0 bases and J by 4 bases, with 7 bases left in between. Germline assignment: CDR1 SGDLS and CDR2 YYNGEE. This CDR3 has 13 residues. Notes on this clone: Its target is not known. The same CDR3 is also encoded by other DNA sequences in this sample.

Clones were sequenced by immunoSEQ multiplex PCR, and TCRdb holds only the in-frame ones, with some missing. The sample has roughly 2.4 million clones; roughly 95% are singletons. The sequencing sample was made of naive CD4+ T cells sorted from blood. The subset denotes: CD45RA+ positively selected. This receptor was obtained from a man aged 18 to 30 in good health. The rearrangement joins TRBV9 to TRBJ1-1; D gene ambiguous. The CDR3 DNA follows: TGTGCCAGCAGCGTAGGCTCAGGCACTGAAGCTTTCTTT. It yields the protein CASSVGSGTEAFF.